This TCR beta chain emerged from a study of molecular identifiers for immune sequencing clone quantification. Across the whole study: Five aliquots were made in replicates from the RNA of 20,000 or 100,000 naive CD8 cells, and four were sequenced. General observations from the study: Spiked Jurkat TCR RNA equivalent to one cell was reportedly detectable in about a million naive cells. Among effectors, clones above 20 RNA copies held over 97% of molecules; among naive cells, under 1%.

Remarks on this clonotype: Its antigen is not identified.

Bulk TCR library preparation followed previously described methods with listed TCR primers. TCRdb fed the PCR reads into MiXCR, producing one record per CDR3 protein. The table shows nearly 650,000 distinct CDR3 sequences, with 25% occurring only once. V lost 1 base and J lost 9, with 15 bases in between. This CDR3 has 15 residues. Germline V CDR1 and CDR2: LGHDT, YNNKEL (reference sequence). Sample: naive CD8+ T cells from blood, with Jurkat cell RNA spiked in. Subset defined: FACS-sorted CD8+CD4-CCR7+CD45RA+ naive T cells. The origin of this receptor is a human donor in good health. Some libraries in this study had Jurkat cell RNA spiked in. The J gene is TRBJ2-2, the V gene TRBV3-1; the D gene is possibly TRBD2 (5 bases). The DNA of the CDR3 is TGTGCCAGCAGCCAAGTAATGGGAGTTTCCTGGGAGCTGTTTTTT. It is translated as CASSQVMGVSWELFF.